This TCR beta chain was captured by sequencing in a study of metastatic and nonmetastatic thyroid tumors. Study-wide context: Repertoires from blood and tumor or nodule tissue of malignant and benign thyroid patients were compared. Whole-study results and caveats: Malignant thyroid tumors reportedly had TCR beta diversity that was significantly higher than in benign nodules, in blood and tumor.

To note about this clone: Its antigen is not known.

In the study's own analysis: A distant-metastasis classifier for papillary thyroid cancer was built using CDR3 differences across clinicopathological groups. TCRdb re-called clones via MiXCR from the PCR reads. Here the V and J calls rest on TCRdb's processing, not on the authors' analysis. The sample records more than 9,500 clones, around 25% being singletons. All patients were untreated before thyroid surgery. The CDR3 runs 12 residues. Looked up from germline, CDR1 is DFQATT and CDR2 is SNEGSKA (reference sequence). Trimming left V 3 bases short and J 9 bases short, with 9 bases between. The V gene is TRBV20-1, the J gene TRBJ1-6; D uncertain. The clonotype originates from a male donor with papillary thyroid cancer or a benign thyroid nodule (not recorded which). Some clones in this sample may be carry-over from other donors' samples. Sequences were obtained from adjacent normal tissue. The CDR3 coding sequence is TGCAGTGCTAGTGATGGGCCTTCACCCCTCCACTTT. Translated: CSASDGPSPLHF.